This TCR beta chain was obtained from a study of T cell repertoires in cytomegalovirus infection. Whole-study context: CMV epitopes used comprised recently identified HLA-C-restricted ones and well-studied HLA-B-restricted ones. Matching HLA type and CMV infection were both indicated by public TCR beta signatures. General observations from the study: It was HLA-C-restricted CMV-specific TCR beta clonotypes that dominated the response ex vivo. Identification of carriers of CMV plus the relevant HLA was performed using cumulative public TCR beta family frequency.

CDR1 SGHAT and CDR2 FQNNGV come from the germline V gene. The ends were cut back, 0 bases at V and 3 bases at J, with 18 bases in the middle. The CDR3 is 18 residues long. TCRdb processed the reads anew with MiXCR; each CDR3 protein has one entry. Of 340,000 or so distinct CDR3 sequences listed, 25% are singletons. This clonotype was counted between two and nine times. The antigen remains undetermined. The sequence was obtained from a human donor in good health (CMV status not recorded). Some clones in this sample may be carry-over from other donors' samples. The sequenced sample was cultured PBMCs, obtained from culture after CMV antigen stimulation. V gene TRBV11-2 combines with J gene TRBJ2-1, with D tentatively TRBD2 (6 bases). The CDR3 reads CASSLESAGGGIYNEQFF. CDR3 sequence (DNA): TGTGCCAGCAGCTTAGAGTCAGCCGGCGGAGGGATCTACAATGAGCAGTTCTTC. The variable domain in full, completed from reference TRBV11-2 and TRBJ2-1, reads EAGVAQSPRYKIIEKRQSVAFWCNPISGHATLYWYQQILGQGPKLLIQFQNNGVVDDSQLPKDRFSAERLKGVDSTLKIQPAKLEDSAVYLCASSLESAGGGIYNEQFFGPGTRLTVL.